Below are 16 T cell receptor beta chains sequenced from a single sample in a study of PD-L1 blockade in urothelial cancer (dated by TCRdb to the late 2010s). The library came from the immunoSEQ multiplex PCR assay. TCRdb limited this immuneACCESS table to in-frame rearrangements with V and J called. A share of clones is missing; checked studies link under half to unresolved V genes, and the rest is unexplained. The sample contains roughly 25,000 clones, 82% of them found a single time. 1.6% of the sample goes to the ten largest clones. In light of the paper, this sample's time point label describes: peripheral blood 6 weeks after treatment start. The sample consisted of PBMCs, taken around atezolizumab (anti-PD-L1) treatment. These receptors came from a man between 65 and 85 years old with urothelial cancer.

The rearrangement uses TRBV19 and TRBJ2-5, with 7 bases matching TRBD1. Per the germline V gene, CDR1 is LNHDA and CDR2 is SQIVND (reference sequence). This CDR3 spans 14 amino acids. The V segment lost 5 bases and the J segment 5 bases; nucleotides outside the gene matches: 8. The CDR3 spells CASSGTGAGETQYF. CDR3 bases: TGTGCCAGTAGTGGAACAGGGGCCGGGGAGACCCAGTACTTC.

This chain connects TRBV4-1 to TRBJ2-1, with 7 bases that match TRBD2. Germline V gene sequence: CDR1 MGHRA, CDR2 YSYEKL. This CDR3 comprises 16 residues. The V segment lost 1 base and the J segment 1 base; nucleotides outside the gene matches: 4. CDR3: CASSQGASGSYNEQFF. Here the CDR3 DNA reads TGCGCCAGCAGCCAAGGGGCTAGCGGATCCTACAATGAGCAGTTCTTC.

In this sample, this clone turned up a few times. The chain couples TRBV2 to TRBJ1-1, with D possibly TRBD1 on 6 matching bases. The CDR3 totals 13 residues. CDR1 and CDR2 (germline): SNHLY, FYNNEI. Trimming removed 10 bases from V and 0 bases from J, with 12 bases in between. As DNA, the CDR3 is TGTGCCACCAACAGGGATTTGAACACTGAAGCTTTCTTT. It translates to CATNRDLNTEAFF.

This clone was counted between two and nine times. The chain joins TRBV28 to TRBJ1-2, with D possibly matching TRBD1 (6 bases). V dropped 7 bases and J dropped 3 bases, with 21 bases sitting between them. CDR3 length equals 16 residues. From germline, CDR1 is MDHEN and CDR2 SYDVKM. The CDR3 DNA follows: TGTGCCAGCATCGTCCAGGACGGCAGGGGCGACTATGGCTACACCTTC. Translation: CASIVQDGRGDYGYTF.

The V and J genes are TRBV6-5 and TRBJ1-2; D is unclear. This CDR3 comprises 14 residues. V was trimmed by 0 bases and J by 8 bases, leaving 13 bases between them. CDR1 is MNHEY and CDR2 is SVGAGI in the germline V gene. This CDR3 is CASSYSNGLGGYTF. The CDR3, as DNA: TGTGCCAGCAGTTACTCGAATGGTCTCGGGGGCTACACCTTC.

The CDR3, as DNA: TGTGCCAGCAGTTTAACAACCCGGGATGAGCAGTTCTTC. It specifies CASSLTTRDEQFF. V usage is TRBV28 and J usage is TRBJ2-1; D uncertain. Trimming left V 2 bases short and J 8 bases short, with 10 bases between. There are 13 residues in the CDR3. Germline loops: CDR1 MDHEN, CDR2 SYDVKM.

V usage is TRBV5-5 and J usage is TRBJ2-1; possible D gene TRBD2, 5 bases. The CDR3 is 13 amino acids. Deletions cut 4 bases from V and 2 bases from J, with 7 bases between. Germline CDR1 and CDR2: SGHKS and YYEKEE (reference sequence). CDR3: CASSMGAYNEQFF. CDR3 DNA sequence: TGTGCCAGCAGCATGGGAGCCTACAATGAGCAGTTCTTC. Full variable domain (missing parts from reference TRBV5-5 and TRBJ2-1): DAGVTQSPTHLIKTRGQQVTLRCSPISGHKSVSWYQQVLGQGPQFIFQYYEKEERGRGNFPDRFSARQFPNYSSELNVNALLLGDSALYLCASSMGAYNEQFFGPGTRLTVL.

This clone was counted once. The chain is built from TRBV7-8 and TRBJ2-7; TRBD2 might be the D (5 bases). The germline V and J ends were trimmed by 2 bases and 3 bases, with 8 bases remaining between them. Per the germline V gene, CDR1 is SGHVS and CDR2 is FQNEAQ. The length of the CDR3 is 13 residues. CDR3 bases: TGTGCCAGCAGCTTAAGGACTGACTACGAGCAGTACTTC. Encoded protein: CASSLRTDYEQYF.

The CDR3 bases are TGTGCCAGCAGCTTAGTCGGTGACAATGAGCAGTTCTTC. It encodes CASSLVGDNEQFF. The chain combines TRBV11-3 with TRBJ2-1; D is ambiguous. V was shortened by 1 base and J by 5 bases, with 6 bases between the two germline ends. This CDR3 is 13 amino acids long. Germline V CDR1 and CDR2: SGHNT, YENEEA.

This sequence joins TRBV10-3 and TRBJ2-5, with 12 bases identical to TRBD2. V gave up 0 bases and J gave up 2 bases; unmatched junction bases: 1. CDR1 and CDR2 from the germline V gene are ENHRY and SYGVKD. The CDR3 contains 16 residues. This chain's CDR3 is CAISESGLAGQETQYF. CDR3 in DNA: TGTGCCATCAGTGAGTCTGGACTAGCGGGGCAAGAGACCCAGTACTTC.

The gene calls are TRBV18 and TRBJ2-1, with D possibly TRBD2 on 6 matching bases. The CDR3 extends over 15 amino acids. V lost 2 bases to trimming and J lost 3 bases, with 11 bases between them. Germline CDR1 is KGHSH and CDR2 is LQKENI. Here the CDR3 DNA reads TGTGCCAGCTCACCAGGGATAGCGGACTACAATGAGCAGTTCTTC. Protein product: CASSPGIADYNEQFF. Together with reference TRBV18 and TRBJ2-1, the CDR3 gives the full variable domain: NAGVMQNPRHLVRRRGQEARLRCSPMKGHSHVYWYRQLPEEGLKFMVYLQKENIIDESGMPKERFSAEFPKEGPSILRIQQVVRGDSAAYFCASSPGIADYNEQFFGPGTRLTVL.

The chain has TRBV6-5 and TRBJ2-5; 11 bases match TRBD2. J gave up 2 bases and V 0 bases, and 2 bases lay outside the gene matches. This CDR3 contains 16 residues. The germline V gene encodes CDR1 MNHEY and CDR2 SVGAGI. CDR3 protein: CASSYSTSGAQETQYF. CDR3 nucleotide sequence: TGTGCCAGCAGTTACTCGACTAGCGGGGCGCAAGAGACCCAGTACTTC.

CDR3: CASMTYLGNEQFF. CDR3 in DNA: TGTGCCAGCATGACTTACCTTGGGAATGAGCAGTTCTTC. The chain links TRBV7-2 to TRBJ2-1; D not certain. The germline gives CDR1 SGHTA, CDR2 FQGNSA. Trimming removed 7 bases at V and 7 bases at J, with 14 bases between. This CDR3 spans 13 amino acids.

This clone occurred a few times. This chain connects TRBV2 to TRBJ2-4, with TRBD1 identical over 10 bases. The junction had 6 bases not matched to a gene; V was cut back by 6 bases and J by 1 base. The germline V gene has CDR1 SNHLY and CDR2 FYNNEI. The CDR3 contains 16 residues. CDR3 sequence: CASRRGQGLAKNIQYF. CDR3 bases: TGTGCCAGCAGAAGGGGACAGGGGTTGGCCAAAAACATTCAGTACTTC. Full variable domain (outside the CDR3, taken from reference TRBV2 and TRBJ2-4): EPEVTQTPSHQVTQMGQEVILRCVPISNHLYFYWYRQILGQKVEFLVSFYNNEISEKSEIFDDQFSVERPDGSNFTLKIRSTKLEDSAMYFCASRRGQGLAKNIQYFGAGTRLSVL.

The CDR3 region is CASSLRGVRDETQYF. The CDR3 DNA follows: TGTGCCAGCAGCTTGCGGGGGGTTCGCGATGAGACCCAGTACTTC. The chain joins TRBV5-4 to TRBJ2-5, with TRBD2 matching over 7 bases. The ends lost 1 base at V and 5 bases at J; junction bases unmatched: 8. Germline V gene sequence: CDR1 SGHNT, CDR2 YYREEE (reference sequence). The CDR3 covers 15 residues.

CDR3 coding DNA: TGTGCCAGCAGTACAGGGGAACTAATTAATGGGGCCAACGTCCTGACTTTC. Translation gives CASSTGELINGANVLTF. The rearrangement uses TRBV11-2 and TRBJ2-6; TRBD1 matches at 7 bases. The J segment lost 3 bases and the V segment lost 6 bases, leaving 11 bases of the junction unmatched. Germline lookup yields CDR1 SGHAT and CDR2 FQNNGV. This CDR3 comprises 17 residues.